This T cell receptor beta chain was identified during a study of naive and memory T cell subsets. Study-level results: The RNA method is potentially sensitive to activation and differentiation changes.

This clonotype occurred many times. Its antigen is unidentified. Amplification of ligated cDNA took four PCR rounds with SP2 and nested alpha and beta constant primers. Reverse transcription of blood and skin TCR RNA was primed at alpha and beta constant regions. Via MiXCR, TCRdb re-called the UMI-ligation and nested PCR reads, giving one row per CDR3 protein. The sample yields about 14,000 distinct CDR3 sequences, under 6.5% seen once. Trimming cost V 3 bases and J 4 bases, with 4 bases left between them. The length of the CDR3 is 11 residues. The sample's treatment: skin biopsy from PPD injection site in Mantoux-positive individual. The library had UMIs added by 3' ligation of an oligonucleotide to TCR cDNA. Individuals with a positive Mantoux test gave biopsies from PPD-injected skin. Cells were not sorted; total RNA input targeted roughly 1 to 1,100 ng.

This sequence joins TRBV12-3 or TRBV12-4 and TRBJ2-7; no reliable D call. This clonotype was sampled from an adult in good health. This material consisted of skin, taken from a tuberculin skin test site. The CDR3 DNA reads TGTGCCAGCAGTTTCCGGTACGAGCAGTACTTC. This translates into CASSFRYEQYF.